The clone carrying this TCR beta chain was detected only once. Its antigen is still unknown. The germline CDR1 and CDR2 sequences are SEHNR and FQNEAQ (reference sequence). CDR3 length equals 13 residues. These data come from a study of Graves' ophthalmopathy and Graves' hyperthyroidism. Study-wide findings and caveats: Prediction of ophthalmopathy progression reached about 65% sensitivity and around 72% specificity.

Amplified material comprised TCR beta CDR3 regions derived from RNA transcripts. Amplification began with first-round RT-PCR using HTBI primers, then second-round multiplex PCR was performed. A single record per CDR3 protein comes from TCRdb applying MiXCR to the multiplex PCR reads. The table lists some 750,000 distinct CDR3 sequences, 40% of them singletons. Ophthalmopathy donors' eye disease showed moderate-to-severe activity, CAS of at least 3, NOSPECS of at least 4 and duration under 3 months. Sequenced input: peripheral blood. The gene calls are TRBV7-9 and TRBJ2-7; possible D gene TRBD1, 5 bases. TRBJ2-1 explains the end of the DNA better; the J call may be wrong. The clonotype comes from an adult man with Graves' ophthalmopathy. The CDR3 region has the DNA TGTGCCAGCAGCTTAGGGACAAGGGGTGAGCAGTTCTTC. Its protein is CASSLGTRGEQFF.